The rows below give T cell receptor beta chains drawn from one sample of a study of early T cells in non-severe SARS-CoV-2 infection. A single record per CDR3 protein comes from TCRdb applying MiXCR to the 5' RACE reads. The repertoire has tens of thousands of distinct CDR3 sequences, around 13% of them found once; the top ten carry 4.8%. The specimen was whole blood. The source of these receptors is an adult who was a healthcare worker with PCR-confirmed SARS-CoV-2 infection or an uninfected control (not recorded which). Both conserved end residues are trimmed from each CDR3. Some rows have no size entry. The others give once, few or many, or a class for an expanded clone.

cdr3_aa	clone_size	j_call	v_call
ASSYSGLATWSYEQY	many	TRBJ2-7	TRBV6-2/TRBV6-3
ASSLNNQPQH	few	TRBJ1-5	TRBV7-9
ASSLTGGQTPSGNTIY	few	TRBJ1-3	TRBV5-1
ASKITGELF	many	TRBJ2-2	TRBV6-6
ASSPVGGRAPEAF	many	TRBJ1-1	TRBV5-1
ASSQGGNTGELF	many	TRBJ2-2	TRBV3-1
ASNPMNTGELF	many	TRBJ2-2	TRBV7-9
SVGGVREQF	many	TRBJ2-1	TRBV29-1
SARGTSGSIYEQF	many	TRBJ2-1	TRBV20-1
ASSSGSNQPQH	few	TRBJ1-5	TRBV7-9
ASSLTGGFHNEQF	many	TRBJ2-1	TRBV5-1
ASSPYKTGTDEHY	few	TRBJ2-7	TRBV11-2
ASSLELNTEAF	many	TRBJ1-1	TRBV7-9
ATSPGGLLETQY	.	TRBJ2-5	TRBV15